This TCR beta chain was recovered during a study of control samples from healthy donors and cancer patients (dated by TCRdb to the early 2020s). V loses 6 bases, J loses 7 bases, and the germline ends lie 10 bases apart. From the cysteine through the phenylalanine, the CDR3 covers 12 amino acids. Only the CDR3 DNA is retained, 36 bases long and in frame from the first base. According to the germline V gene, CDR1 reads MNHEY and CDR2 reads SVGAGI. As concerns this clone: Its target antigen remains unknown. The sample holds no much larger clone one base away, and base qualities are not on file.

Receptor amplification or capture employed the immunoSEQ multiplex PCR assay. TCRdb provides this immuneACCESS table in a form limited to in-frame rearrangements. Some clones are lacking; in checked studies, under half of them reflect an unresolved V gene, and why the rest are absent is not known. Counted in this sample were about 60,000 clones; roughly nine tenths of them appeared once. About 1.7% of the sample is held by the ten biggest clonotypes. The receptor chain draws on TRBV6-5 and TRBJ2-1; no confident D gene assignment can be made. The TCR was taken from a man aged 35 to 55 with colorectal cancer. Source material: PBMCs. The sequence in DNA is TGTGCCAGCAGGGTGGTGGTAAATGAGCAGTTCTTC. It is translated as CASRVVVNEQFF.